Following are 24 T cell receptor beta chains from one sample sequenced in a study of CD8+ T cells in alopecia areata. cDNA prepared by RNA extraction and subsequent reverse transcription served as the template for sequencing. The table came from immunoSEQ multiplex PCR; TCRdb's copy has only in-frame clones and leaves some out. This sample has 150,000 to 200,000 clones, with approximately 67% found just once. Treatment in this sample: oral pan-JAK inhibitor, 5-10 mg twice daily. The material sequenced was CD4+ T cells sorted from blood, taken between weeks 47 and 50, from a patient treated with tofacitinib. Receptors originate from a human donor with alopecia areata.

The rearrangement uses TRBV7-6 and TRBJ1-5, with D tentatively TRBD1 (5 bases). The V and J ends lost 2 bases and 6 bases respectively, with 14 bases between them. Germline CDR1 is SGHVS and CDR2 is FNYEAQ. The length of the CDR3 is 15 residues. In DNA, the CDR3 is TGTGCCAGCAGCTTATCCGGGGGATATGGTCAGCCCCAGCATTTT. It specifies CASSLSGGYGQPQHF.

The chain couples TRBV4-3 to TRBJ2-6; D is perhaps TRBD2 (6 bases). Per germline, CDR1 LGHNA and CDR2 YSLEER. V lost 3 bases to trimming and J lost 2 bases, with 11 bases between them. This CDR3 comprises 16 residues. The CDR3 DNA reads as TGCGCCAGCAGCCAGGGGGGAGGAGCTGGGGCCAACGTCCTGACTTTC. Protein: CASSQGGGAGANVLTF.

This chain joins TRBV25-1 and TRBJ1-6; 8 bases map to TRBD1. V was clipped by 2 bases and J by 5 bases; unmatched bases: 2. Germline V gene data show CDR1 as MGHDK and CDR2 as SYGVNS. The CDR3 consists of 15 residues. The CDR3 DNA reads as TGTGCCAGCAGTGAAGACAGGGGTAATAATTCACCCCTCCACTTT. It specifies CASSEDRGNNSPLHF.

This chain uses TRBV4-1 with TRBJ1-4; tentative D call: TRBD1 (5 bases). The V end lost 3 bases, the J end lost 0 bases, and 8 bases lay between the germline ends. The germline gives CDR1 MGHRA, CDR2 YSYEKL. There are 15 residues in the CDR3. This CDR3 reads CASSQGPSTNEKLFF. The CDR3 coding sequence is TGCGCCAGCAGCCAGGGACCTTCAACTAATGAAAAACTGTTTTTT.

This rearrangement joins TRBV7-2 to TRBJ1-2; D is uncertain. There are 11 residues in the CDR3. Per germline, CDR1 SGHTA and CDR2 FQGNSA. Trimming shortened V by 7 bases and J by 2 bases, and 5 bases separated the two germline ends. In DNA, the CDR3 is TGTGCCAGCACCTTGAACTATGGCTACACCTTC. Protein: CASTLNYGYTF.

This clone was counted between two and nine times. The rearrangement joins TRBV14 to TRBJ2-2; 10 nucleotides agree with TRBD1. The CDR3 extends over 16 amino acids. Trimming took 5 bases from V and 4 from J; bases not matched to a gene: 7. Per the germline V gene, CDR1 is SGHDN and CDR2 is FVKESK. Here the CDR3 reads CASSSRDRGFTGELFF. As DNA, the CDR3 is TGTGCCAGCAGCTCCCGGGACAGGGGTTTCACCGGGGAGCTGTTTTTT.

CDR3: CASSERLTGGYGYTF. CDR3 nucleotide sequence: TGTGCCAGCAGTGAACGGCTGACAGGGGGCTATGGCTACACCTTC. The chain links TRBV25-1 to TRBJ1-2; 9 bases line up with TRBD1. This CDR3 has 15 residues. The V segment lost 2 bases and the J segment 4 bases; nucleotides outside the gene matches: 5. Germline loops: CDR1 MGHDK, CDR2 SYGVNS.

The chain combines TRBV29-1 with TRBJ1-1; D ambiguous. The CDR3 sequence is 13 residues long. In germline, CDR1 is SQVTM, CDR2 ANQGSEA. The V and J ends lost 4 bases and 0 bases respectively, with 9 bases between them. This chain's CDR3 is CSVVRPVNTEAFF. In nucleotides, the CDR3 is TGCAGCGTTGTGCGACCGGTGAACACTGAAGCTTTCTTT.

This chain links TRBV7-2 with TRBJ2-3; no firm D call. In germline, CDR1 is SGHTA, CDR2 FQGNSA. Between the trimmed V and J ends, which lost 5 bases and 2 bases, there was a span of 8 bases. CDR3 length: 13 residues. DNA of the CDR3: TGTGCCAGCAGCCCCCCCGCCACAGATACGCAGTATTTT. Translated, it gives CASSPPATDTQYF.

The gene calls are TRBV25-1 and TRBJ1-1, with D hard to call. Germline loops: CDR1 MGHDK, CDR2 SYGVNS. V shed 2 bases and J shed 5 bases, with 12 bases lying between them. There are 14 residues in the CDR3. The CDR3 DNA reads TGTGCCAGCAGTGAACTGTACCCGGGAACTGAAGCTTTCTTT. Protein product: CASSELYPGTEAFF.

J is TRBJ2-5 and V is TRBV7-6; 7 bases fit TRBD2. V shed 5 bases, J shed 4 bases, and the junction held 7 bases outside the gene matches. Germline V gives CDR1 SGHVS, CDR2 FNYEAQ. The CDR3 has 14 residues. CDR3 bases: TGTGCCAGCAGCGCACCGGGAGGATCAGAGACCCAGTACTTC. This sequence encodes CASSAPGGSETQYF.

Only a few counts were recorded for this clone. This sequence joins TRBV4-3 and TRBJ1-3, with 9 nucleotides matching TRBD1. This CDR3 spans 18 amino acids. Germline V gene lookup returns CDR1 LGHNA and CDR2 YSLEER. The trim removed 1 base at V and 5 bases at J, leaving 12 bases unmatched. CDR3: CASSQAASGQGVRNTIYF. CDR3 DNA sequence: TGCGCCAGCAGCCAAGCAGCCTCGGGACAGGGTGTAAGAAACACCATATATTTT.

The rearrangement joins TRBV30 to TRBJ1-5; TRBD1 might be the D (6 bases). The CDR3 covers 13 residues. Germline V gene sequence: CDR1 GTSNPN, CDR2 SVGIG (reference sequence). Deletions cut 3 bases from V and 6 bases from J, with 12 bases between. The CDR3 region is CAWSGGLGQPQHF. CDR3 DNA sequence: TGTGCCTGGAGCGGGGGGCTCGGTCAGCCCCAGCATTTT.

V is TRBV25-1 and J is TRBJ1-5; 9 bases fit TRBD1. CDR1 MGHDK and CDR2 SYGVNS come from the germline V gene. V trimming: 6 bases; J trimming: 6 bases; junction bases outside the gene matches: 6. This CDR3 spans 14 amino acids. The CDR3, as DNA: TGTGCCAGCAGCTTCGGACAGGGGAGTCAGCCCCAGCATTTT. As protein: CASSFGQGSQPQHF.

The chain carries TRBV5-1 and TRBJ2-3; D gene uncertain. V dropped 0 bases and J dropped 2 bases, with 7 bases sitting between them. The V gene's germline CDR1 is SGHRS and CDR2 YFSETQ. The CDR3 totals 14 residues. The CDR3 nucleotides read TGCGCCAGCAGCTTGGTCCCAGACACAGATACGCAGTATTTT. Amino acid sequence: CASSLVPDTDTQYF.

The genes are TRBV29-1 and TRBJ1-2; 10 nucleotides align to TRBD1. Looked up from germline, CDR1 is SQVTM and CDR2 is ANQGSEA. The V gene end was trimmed by 7 bases and the J gene end by 4 bases; junction bases not matched to a gene: 3. The CDR3 is 12 amino acids. CDR3 protein: CSGWTGGYGYTF. As DNA, the CDR3 is TGCAGCGGATGGACAGGGGGCTATGGCTACACCTTC. The whole variable domain, remainder taken from reference TRBV29-1 and TRBJ1-2, is SAVISQKPSRDICQRGTSLTIQCQVDSQVTMMFWYRQQPGQSLTLIATANQGSEATYESGFVIDKFPISRPNLTFSTLTVSNMSPEDSSIYLCSGWTGGYGYTFGSGTRLTVV.

This clone was seen once. This sequence joins TRBV7-2 and TRBJ2-7, with TRBD2 matching 7 bases. Germline V CDR1 and CDR2: SGHTA, FQGNSA. The trim removed 8 bases at V and 0 bases at J, leaving 7 bases unmatched. This CDR3 comprises 14 residues. The CDR3 region is CASGGGGSSYEQYF. CDR3 DNA: TGTGCCAGCGGAGGCGGGGGAAGCTCCTACGAGCAGTACTTC. The whole variable domain, filled in from reference TRBV7-2 and TRBJ2-7, reads GAGVSQSPSNKVTEKGKDVELRCDPISGHTALYWYRQSLGQGLEFLIYFQGNSAPDKSGLPSDRFSAERTGGSVSTLTIQRTQQEDSAVYLCASGGGGSSYEQYFGPGTRLTVT.

The V call is TRBV13, the J call TRBJ1-4; no reliable D call. Germline assignment: CDR1 PRHDT and CDR2 FYEKMQ (reference sequence). This CDR3 spans 14 amino acids. With 2 bases removed from V and 0 bases from J, the gap between germline ends came to 4 bases. In DNA form, the CDR3 reads TGTGCCAGCAGCTTAAGGGCAACTAATGAAAAACTGTTTTTT. Its protein product is CASSLRATNEKLFF.

The genes are TRBV9 and TRBJ2-2; D unresolved. The CDR3 runs to 13 residues. Germline CDR1 is SGDLS and CDR2 is YYNGEE. V was trimmed by 0 bases and J by 1 base, leaving 1 base between them. The CDR3 DNA is TGTGCCAGCAGCGTAGGGAACACCGGGGAGCTGTTTTTT. It yields the protein CASSVGNTGELFF.

This clone was picked up many times. The chain carries TRBV7-8 and TRBJ1-6, with TRBD1 as a possible D gene (5 bases). The CDR3 consists of 16 residues. V was pared by 4 bases and J by 7 bases, with 17 bases between. Germline-derived CDR1 and CDR2 are SGHVS and FQNEAQ. The CDR3 here is CASSSDKWGWNSPLHF. The CDR3 DNA follows: TGTGCCAGCAGCTCGGACAAGTGGGGGTGGAATTCACCCCTCCACTTT.

V and J are TRBV30 and TRBJ2-3; D unresolved. CDR3 length equals 13 residues. V dropped 1 base and J dropped 5 bases, with 10 bases sitting between them. Looked up from germline, CDR1 is GTSNPN and CDR2 is SVGIG (reference sequence). As DNA, the CDR3 is TGTGCCTGGAGTGAAGAGGACGGAGATACGCAGTATTTT. It yields the protein CAWSEEDGDTQYF.

In its sample, this clone was seen once. This chain links TRBV10-3 with TRBJ2-5; no clear D. The J call is uncertain, as TRBJ2-7 better fits the DNA end. CDR3 length equals 13 residues. From germline, CDR1 is ENHRY and CDR2 SYGVKD. The CDR3 region has the DNA TGTGCCATCAGCCCCCGTATGGTCTACGAGCAGTACTTC. It translates to CAISPRMVYEQYF.

This clone was picked up a small number of times. The chain uses TRBV28 and TRBJ1-2, with D possibly being TRBD1 (6 bases). CDR1 is MDHEN, CDR2 SYDVKM, per germline. Trimming removed 7 bases from V and 6 bases from J, with 15 bases in between. The CDR3 has 13 residues. The CDR3 loop is CASTQQGRHGYTF. CDR3 nucleotides: TGTGCCAGCACCCAACAGGGACGGCATGGCTACACCTTC.

CDR3: CSVASGTGTEAFF. CDR3 DNA sequence: TGCAGCGTTGCTAGTGGGACAGGGACTGAAGCTTTCTTT. V is TRBV29-1 and J is TRBJ1-1, with 9 positions matching TRBD1. Per the germline V gene, CDR1 is SQVTM and CDR2 is ANQGSEA. The CDR3 length is 13 residues. V lost 4 bases and J lost 5; bases outside the gene matches: 5.